A single sample is the source of the 14 T cell receptor beta chains below, sequenced in a study of blood T cell repertoires in COVID-19. Sequencing used immunoSEQ multiplex PCR; TCRdb keeps in-frame clones, though not all of them. This repertoire shows 250,000 to 300,000 clones, 88% found once; its top ten account for about 10%. The sequencing sample was made of peripheral blood. The receptor source for this set is a woman aged 25 to 45 with COVID-19, enrolled during active disease.

This clone was detected once. The rearrangement uses TRBV19 and TRBJ1-4; 10 nucleotides match TRBD1. The CDR3 length is 16 residues. The germline V gene has CDR1 LNHDA and CDR2 SQIVND (reference sequence). Trimming cost V 4 bases and J 4 bases; bases outside gene matches: 6. CDR3 region: CASSTGQGLVNEKLFF. CDR3 coding DNA: TGTGCCAGTAGTACGGGACAGGGGTTGGTTAATGAAAAACTGTTTTTT.

The chain carries TRBV5-4 and TRBJ2-1, with D maybe TRBD2 (6 bases). The CDR3 has 13 amino acids. V lost 0 bases and J 7 bases, leaving 8 bases between the germline ends. Germline loops: CDR1 SGHNT, CDR2 YYREEE (reference sequence). CDR3 in DNA: TGTGCCAGCAGCTTGGCCCGGGGGAATGAGCAGTTCTTC. This gives the protein CASSLARGNEQFF.

A word on this clone: The junction departs from the called germline gene at one end, perhaps through a read error. This chain links TRBV10-2 with TRBJ1-1; D unclear. CDR3 size: 13 residues. Per germline, CDR1 WSHSY and CDR2 SAAADI. The chain's CDR3 is CASREFINTEAFF. The CDR3 nucleotides are TGCGCCAGCAGGGAGTTCATTAACACTGAAGCTTTCTTT.

The chain links TRBV6-5 to TRBJ2-7; TRBD2 might be the D (6 bases). The V and J ends lost 2 bases and 9 bases respectively, with 14 bases between them. The CDR3 covers 13 residues. Germline CDR1 MNHEY, CDR2 SVGAGI. The DNA of the CDR3 is TGTGCCAGCAGTTACAGACTTCGGGAGCGGCAGTACTTC. Protein sequence: CASSYRLRERQYF.

The rearrangement links TRBV15 to TRBJ2-7, with 8 nucleotides matching TRBD1. V was clipped by 7 bases and J by 5 bases; unmatched bases: 13. CDR3 length: 15 amino acids. Germline loops: CDR1 LNHNV, CDR2 YYDKDF (reference sequence). In nucleotides, the CDR3 is TGTGCCACCACCTTACAGGGGGGACTTCTGGACGAGCAGTACTTC. This encodes CATTLQGGLLDEQYF.

V and J are TRBV27 and TRBJ1-2; 7 bases are a match to TRBD1. The V gene's germline CDR1 is MNHEY and CDR2 SMNVEV (reference sequence). The CDR3 is made up of 13 amino acids. Trimming at V came to 0 bases and at J to 6 bases, leaving 1 base not matched to a gene. For the CDR3, the DNA is TGTGCCAGCAGTTTATCAACAGGGGATGGCTACACCTTC. Amino acids: CASSLSTGDGYTF.

The chain recombines TRBV30 with TRBJ2-3; D perhaps matches TRBD1 (6 bases). Trimming stripped 0 bases from V and 1 base from J, with 14 bases between. Per the germline V gene, CDR1 is GTSNPN and CDR2 is SVGIG (reference sequence). The CDR3 is 16 residues long. The chain's CDR3 is CAWSVRWGQGTDTQYF. The CDR3 nucleotides read TGTGCCTGGAGTGTACGTTGGGGGCAGGGCACAGATACGCAGTATTTT.

This chain uses TRBV4-1 with TRBJ1-3, with a tentative D call TRBD1 (6 bases). Germline V gene data show CDR1 as MGHRA and CDR2 as YSYEKL. Trimming left V 0 bases short and J 3 bases short, with 12 bases between. The CDR3 spans 16 residues. CDR3 sequence (DNA): TGCGCCAGCAGCCAAGAAGGCGGGGGGCTTGGAAACACCATATATTTT. It encodes CASSQEGGGLGNTIYF.

The V gene is TRBV11-2, the J gene TRBJ2-7; 13 bases line up with TRBD2. J was trimmed by 0 bases and V by 1 base; bases with no gene match: 0. Germline lookup yields CDR1 SGHAT and CDR2 FQNNGV. The CDR3 is 16 residues long. The DNA of the CDR3 is TGTGCCAGCAGCTTAGGGACTAGCGGGGGCTCCTACGAGCAGTACTTC. Protein product: CASSLGTSGGSYEQYF. Using reference TRBV11-2 and TRBJ2-7 for the parts outside the CDR3, the full variable domain is EAGVAQSPRYKIIEKRQSVAFWCNPISGHATLYWYQQILGQGPKLLIQFQNNGVVDDSQLPKDRFSAERLKGVDSTLKIQPAKLEDSAVYLCASSLGTSGGSYEQYFGPGTRLTVT.

V gene TRBV2 combines with J gene TRBJ2-3, with unresolved D. Germline V lookup: CDR1 SNHLY, CDR2 FYNNEI. V was pared by 6 bases and J by 3 bases, with 10 bases between. This CDR3 comprises 13 residues. DNA for the CDR3: TGTGCCAGCAGGCCCCCAGGAACAGATACGCAGTATTTT. Its protein product is CASRPPGTDTQYF.

The table lists this clone with a count of one. The chain employs TRBV5-1 and TRBJ2-1, with TRBD2 matching over 7 bases. The CDR3 has 16 amino acids. Germline assignment: CDR1 SGHRS and CDR2 YFSETQ. Unmatched junction bases numbered 15, after V lost 2 bases and J lost 10 bases. The CDR3 here is CASSLIAGAPAVEQFF. CDR3 bases: TGCGCCAGCAGCTTAATCGCGGGAGCCCCGGCCGTAGAGCAGTTCTTC.

The V and J genes are TRBV30 and TRBJ1-2, with 11 bases identical to TRBD1. Germline values: CDR1 GTSNPN, CDR2 SVGIG (reference sequence). The V gene end was trimmed by 0 bases and the J gene end by 2 bases; junction bases not matched to a gene: 8. The CDR3 contains 17 residues. CDR3 protein: CAWSVRTGGVENYGYTF. CDR3 nucleotides: TGTGCCTGGAGTGTAAGGACAGGGGGCGTTGAAAACTATGGCTACACCTTC.

This clone is a singleton in its sample. This chain links TRBV2 with TRBJ2-7; 7 bases align to TRBD1. Germline V gene lookup returns CDR1 SNHLY and CDR2 FYNNEI. Trimming took 3 bases from V and 5 from J; bases not matched to a gene: 7. The CDR3 spans 14 residues. CDR3 DNA: TGTGCCAGCAGTGACGCCCGACAGGGCCACGAGCAGTACTTC. Encoded protein: CASSDARQGHEQYF.

This rearrangement joins TRBV21-1 to TRBJ1-5; the table calls TRBD1, which could not be checked here. TRBV21-1 is a recognized pseudogene. This CDR3 has 20 residues. CDR3 protein: CASSKALRDRGRGSNQPQHF. The CDR3 DNA reads TGTGCCAGCAGCAAAGCGCTCCGGGACAGGGGGCGAGGAAGCAATCAGCCCCAGCATTTT.